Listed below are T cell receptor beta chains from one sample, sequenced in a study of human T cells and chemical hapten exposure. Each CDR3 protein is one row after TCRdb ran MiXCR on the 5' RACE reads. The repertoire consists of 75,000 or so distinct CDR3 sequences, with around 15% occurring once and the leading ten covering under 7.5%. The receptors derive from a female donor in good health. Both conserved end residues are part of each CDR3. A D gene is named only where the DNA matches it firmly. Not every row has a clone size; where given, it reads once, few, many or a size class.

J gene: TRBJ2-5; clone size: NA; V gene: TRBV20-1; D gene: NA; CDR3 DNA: TGCAGTGCCACCTCAGGGGTAGGAGAGACCCAGTACTTC; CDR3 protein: CSATSGVGETQYF
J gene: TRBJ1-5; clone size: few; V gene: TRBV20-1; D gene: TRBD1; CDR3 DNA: TGCAGTGCTGCCGGACAGGGGGATCAGCCCCAGCATTTT; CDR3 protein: CSAAGQGDQPQHF
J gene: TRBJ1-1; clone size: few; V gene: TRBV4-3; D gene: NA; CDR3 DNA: TGCGCCAGCAGCCCAGAATGGGGTGGTGAAGCTTTCTTT; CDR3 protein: CASSPEWGGEAFF
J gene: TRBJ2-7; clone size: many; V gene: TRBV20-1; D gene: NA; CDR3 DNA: TGCAGTGCTAGAGTACCGACGGGGCCCTACGAGCAGTACTTC; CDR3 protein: CSARVPTGPYEQYF
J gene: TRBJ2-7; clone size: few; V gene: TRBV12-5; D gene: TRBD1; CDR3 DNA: TGTGCTAGTGGTTTCGCTCCGGACAGGGGGCCGTACGAGCAGTACTTC; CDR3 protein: CASGFAPDRGPYEQYF
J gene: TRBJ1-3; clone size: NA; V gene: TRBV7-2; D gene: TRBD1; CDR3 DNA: TGTGCCAGCAGCTCCCCCGACAGGGGGCTCGGAAACACCATATATTTT; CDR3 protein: CASSSPDRGLGNTIYF
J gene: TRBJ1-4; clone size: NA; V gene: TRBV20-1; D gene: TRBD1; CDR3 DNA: TGCAGTGCCAGACAGGGTGGGGATGAAAAACTGTTTTTT; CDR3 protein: CSARQGGDEKLFF
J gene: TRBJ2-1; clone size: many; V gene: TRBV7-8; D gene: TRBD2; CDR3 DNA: TGTGCCAGCAGCGTAACCGGGACTAGCGGTTTAAGCTCCTACAATGAGCAGTTCTTC; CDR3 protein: CASSVTGTSGLSSYNEQFF
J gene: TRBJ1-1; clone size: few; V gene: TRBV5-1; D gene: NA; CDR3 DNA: TGCGCCAGCAGCTCGGACGGTGGGGGGCACACTGAAGCTTTCTTT; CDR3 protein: CASSSDGGGHTEAFF
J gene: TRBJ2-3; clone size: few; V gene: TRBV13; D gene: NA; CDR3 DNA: TGTGCCAGCAGCCTCTTGACCACAGATACGCAGTATTTT; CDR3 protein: CASSLLTTDTQYF
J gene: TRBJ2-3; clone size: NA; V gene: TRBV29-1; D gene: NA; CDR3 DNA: TGCAGCGGGCTTGCGAATCCAGATACGCAGTATTTT; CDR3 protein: CSGLANPDTQYF
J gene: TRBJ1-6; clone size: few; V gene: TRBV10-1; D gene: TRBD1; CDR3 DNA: TGCGCCAGCAGTCCGACAGGGGAAAATTCACCCCTCCACTTT; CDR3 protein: CASSPTGENSPLHF
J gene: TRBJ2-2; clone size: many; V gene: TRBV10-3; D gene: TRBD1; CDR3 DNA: TGTGCCATCTCCAGAGGGGACAGGGGCACCGGGGAGCTGTTTTTT; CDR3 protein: CAISRGDRGTGELFF
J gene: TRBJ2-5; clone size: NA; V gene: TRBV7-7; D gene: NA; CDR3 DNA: TGTGCCAGCAGCCCCAGGAGGGCCGGAACCCAGTACTTC; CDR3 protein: CASSPRRAGTQYF
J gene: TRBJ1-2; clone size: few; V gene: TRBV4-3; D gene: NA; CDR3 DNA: TGCGCCAGCAGCCCTGCGTACTCGGGGTATGGCTACACCTTC; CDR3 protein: CASSPAYSGYGYTF
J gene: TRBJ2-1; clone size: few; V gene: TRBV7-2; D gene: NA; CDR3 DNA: TGTGCCAGCAGCCTTCGAAATAGATGGAGCAATGAGCAGTTCTTC; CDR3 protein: CASSLRNRWSNEQFF
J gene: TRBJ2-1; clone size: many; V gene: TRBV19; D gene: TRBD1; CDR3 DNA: TGTGCCAGTAGTGGAACAGGGGGATCCTACAATGAGCAGTTCTTC; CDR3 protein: CASSGTGGSYNEQFF
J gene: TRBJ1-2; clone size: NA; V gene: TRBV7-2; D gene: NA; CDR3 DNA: TGTGCCAGCAGTTCTCTAGGACCTACTAACTATGGCTACACCTTC; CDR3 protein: CASSSLGPTNYGYTF
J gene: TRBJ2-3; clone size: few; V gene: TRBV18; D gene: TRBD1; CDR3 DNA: TGTGCCAGCTCCCCAGGGGGCGCAGATACGCAGTATTTT; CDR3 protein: CASSPGGADTQYF
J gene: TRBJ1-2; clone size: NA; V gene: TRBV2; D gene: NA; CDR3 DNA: TGTGCCAGCAGTGGACAGTTCGGGGGTAGCTACACCTTC; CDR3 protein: CASSGQFGGSYTF
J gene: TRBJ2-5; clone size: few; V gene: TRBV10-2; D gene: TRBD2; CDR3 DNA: TGCGCCAGCAGTGAGGAGAGTAGCGGGAGGGCCGCGGGGACCCAGTACTTC; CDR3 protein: CASSEESSGRAAGTQYF
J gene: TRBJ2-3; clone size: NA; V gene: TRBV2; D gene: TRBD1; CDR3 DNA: TGTGCCAGCAGTAAGGACAGGGCGACCACAGATACGCAGTATTTT; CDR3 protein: CASSKDRATTDTQYF
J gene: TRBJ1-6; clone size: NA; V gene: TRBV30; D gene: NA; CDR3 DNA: TGTGCCTGGAGTGTAACAGCCGGCGATTCACCCCTCCACTTT; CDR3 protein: CAWSVTAGDSPLHF
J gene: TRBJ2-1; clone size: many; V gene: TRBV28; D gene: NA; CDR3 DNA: TGTGCCAGCAGTTCTCAGCGGTGGTACTCCTACAATGAGCAGTTCTTC; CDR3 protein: CASSSQRWYSYNEQFF
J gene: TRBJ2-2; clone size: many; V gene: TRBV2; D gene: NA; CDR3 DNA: TGTGCCAGCAGCAGGGAGGTCGCCGGGGAGCTGTTTTTT; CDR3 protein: CASSREVAGELFF
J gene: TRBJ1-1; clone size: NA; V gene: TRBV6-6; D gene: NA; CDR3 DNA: TGTGCCAGCAGTCCACCAACTCCTGGAGGCACTGAAGCTTTCTTT; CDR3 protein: CASSPPTPGGTEAFF
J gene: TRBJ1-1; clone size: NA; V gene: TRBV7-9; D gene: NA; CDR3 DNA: TGTGCCAGCAGCGAGGACAGCCCGGTCGCTGAAGCTTTCTTT; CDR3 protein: CASSEDSPVAEAFF
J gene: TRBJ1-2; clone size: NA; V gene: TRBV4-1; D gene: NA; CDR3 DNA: TGCGCCAGCAGCCAAGATGCGGATTATGGCTACACCTTC; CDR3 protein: CASSQDADYGYTF
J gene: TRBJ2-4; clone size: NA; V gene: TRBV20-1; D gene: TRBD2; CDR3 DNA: TGCAGTGTTACAGGGGGCGTTTCATTAGCGGGAGGGAGAGTCAAAAACATTCAGTACTTC; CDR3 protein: CSVTGGVSLAGGRVKNIQYF
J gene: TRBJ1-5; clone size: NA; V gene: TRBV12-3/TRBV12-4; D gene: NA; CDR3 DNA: TGTGCCAGCCGTTCCGGGGTTAGCGCCTCTCAGCCCCAGCATTTT; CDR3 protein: CASRSGVSASQPQHF